This T cell receptor (beta chain) was sequenced in a study of T cell repertoires in cytomegalovirus infection. MiXCR was run by TCRdb on the reads, yielding one entry per CDR3 protein. The table has 200,000 to 300,000 distinct CDR3 sequences, roughly 10% seen once. There are many counts of this clonotype. CDR1 and CDR2 (germline): SGHTA, FQGNSA. With 5 bases removed from V and 1 base from J, the gap between germline ends came to 2 bases. The length of the CDR3 is 12 residues. J is TRBJ2-2 and V is TRBV7-2; D is ambiguous. The sample consisted of PBMCs. This sequence was found in a human donor in good health (CMV status not recorded). Some clones in this sample may be carry-over from other donors' samples. The CDR3 loop is CASSMNTGELFF. The DNA of the CDR3 is TGTGCCAGCAGCATGAACACCGGGGAGCTGTTTTTT.